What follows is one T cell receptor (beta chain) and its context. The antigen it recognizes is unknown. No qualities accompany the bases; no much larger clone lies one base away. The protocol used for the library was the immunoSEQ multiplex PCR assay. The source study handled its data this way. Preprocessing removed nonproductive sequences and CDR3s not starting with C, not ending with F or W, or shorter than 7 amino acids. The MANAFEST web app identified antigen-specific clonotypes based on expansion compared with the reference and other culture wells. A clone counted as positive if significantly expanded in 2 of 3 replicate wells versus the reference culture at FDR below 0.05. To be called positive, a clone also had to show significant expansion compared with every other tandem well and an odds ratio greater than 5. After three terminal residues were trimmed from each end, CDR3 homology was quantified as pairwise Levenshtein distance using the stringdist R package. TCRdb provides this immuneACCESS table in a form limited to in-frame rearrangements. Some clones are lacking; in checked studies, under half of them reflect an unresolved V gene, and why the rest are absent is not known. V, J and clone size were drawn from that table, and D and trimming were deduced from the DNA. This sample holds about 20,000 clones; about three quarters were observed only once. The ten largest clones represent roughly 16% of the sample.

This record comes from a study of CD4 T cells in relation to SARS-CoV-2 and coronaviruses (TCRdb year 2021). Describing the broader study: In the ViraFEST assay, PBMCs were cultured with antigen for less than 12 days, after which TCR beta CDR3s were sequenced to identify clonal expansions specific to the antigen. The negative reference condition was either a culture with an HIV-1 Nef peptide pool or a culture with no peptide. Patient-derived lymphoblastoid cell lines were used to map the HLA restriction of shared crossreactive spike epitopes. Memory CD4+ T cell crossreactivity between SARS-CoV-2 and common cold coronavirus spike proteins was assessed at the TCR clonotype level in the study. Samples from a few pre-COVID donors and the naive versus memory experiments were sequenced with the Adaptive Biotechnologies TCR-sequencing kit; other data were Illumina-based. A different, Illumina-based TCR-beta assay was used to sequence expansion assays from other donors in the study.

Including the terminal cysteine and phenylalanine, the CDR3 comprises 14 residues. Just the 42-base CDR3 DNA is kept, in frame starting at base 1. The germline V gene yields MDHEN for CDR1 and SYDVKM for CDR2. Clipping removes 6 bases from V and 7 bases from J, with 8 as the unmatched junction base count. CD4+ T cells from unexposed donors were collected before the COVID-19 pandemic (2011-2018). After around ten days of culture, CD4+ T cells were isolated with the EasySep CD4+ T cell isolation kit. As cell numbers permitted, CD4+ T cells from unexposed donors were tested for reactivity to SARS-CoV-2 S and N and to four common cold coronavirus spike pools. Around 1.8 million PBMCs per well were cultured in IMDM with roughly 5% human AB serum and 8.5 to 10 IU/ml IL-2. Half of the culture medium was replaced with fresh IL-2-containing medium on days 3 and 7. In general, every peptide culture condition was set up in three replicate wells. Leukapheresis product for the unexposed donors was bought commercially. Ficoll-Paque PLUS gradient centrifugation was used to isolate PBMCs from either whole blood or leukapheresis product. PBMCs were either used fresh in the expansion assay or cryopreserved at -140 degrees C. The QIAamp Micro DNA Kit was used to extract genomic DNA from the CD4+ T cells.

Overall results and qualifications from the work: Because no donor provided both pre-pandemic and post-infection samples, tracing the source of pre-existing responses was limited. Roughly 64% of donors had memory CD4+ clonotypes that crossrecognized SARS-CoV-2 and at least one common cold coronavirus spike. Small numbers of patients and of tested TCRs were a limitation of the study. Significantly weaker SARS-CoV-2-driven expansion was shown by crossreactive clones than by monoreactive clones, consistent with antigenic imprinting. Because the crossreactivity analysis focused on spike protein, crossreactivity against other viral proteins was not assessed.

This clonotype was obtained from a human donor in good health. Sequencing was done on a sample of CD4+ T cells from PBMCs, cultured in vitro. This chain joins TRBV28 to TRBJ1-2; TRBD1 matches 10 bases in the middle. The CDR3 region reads CASRRQGAVGGYTF. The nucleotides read TGTGCCAGCAGAAGACAGGGGGCTGTGGGTGGCTACACCTTC.